Reported below is one T cell receptor (beta chain). No antigen is known for it. CDR3 size: 11 residues. V lost 5 bases, J lost 7 bases, and 2 bases stayed unmatched. Per germline, CDR1 GTSNPN and CDR2 SVGIG (reference sequence). These data come from a study of cytomegalovirus exposure and HLA in healthy donors. Whole-study findings and limits: A subsequent analysis found that TCR clusters from the first cohort also tended to co-occur in the roughly 120 validation repertoires, with around 94% of cluster scores above 0.

The data were produced by immunoSEQ multiplex PCR, yet TCRdb's version contains in-frame clones alone and is incomplete. The sample includes about 150,000 clones, just over 90% of them seen just once. V and J are TRBV30 and TRBJ1-1, with 9 positions matching TRBD1. The sample consisted of PBMCs. This TCR was sampled from a man aged 18 to 30 in good health and CMV-seronegative. The CDR3 bases are TGTGCCTGGGGACAGGGGTATGAAGCTTTCTTT. Its protein is CAWGQGYEAFF.